This TCR beta chain was documented in a study of blood T cell repertoires in COVID-19. The table lists this clone with a count of one. The CDR3 contains 16 residues. The ends lost 6 bases at V and 4 bases at J; junction bases unmatched: 3. In germline, CDR1 is SNHLY, CDR2 FYNNEI. Some clones are missing from TCRdb's copy, which holds only in-frame ones; the method was immunoSEQ multiplex PCR. The sample has around 200,000 clones, 87% seen once. Sequencing was performed on peripheral blood. The sequence derives from a woman between 18 and 29 years old who had recovered from COVID-19. V usage is TRBV2 and J usage is TRBJ2-1; TRBD2 matches 16 bases. The CDR3 region is CASRGTSGGAYNEQFF. CDR3 sequence (DNA): TGTGCCAGCAGAGGGACTAGCGGGGGGGCGTACAATGAGCAGTTCTTC.